This T cell receptor (beta chain) is drawn from a study of T-cell reconstitution after alpha-beta-depleted transplantation in children. This clonotype was seen only a few times. CDR1 is SGHTA, CDR2 FQGNSA, per germline. CDR3 length equals 16 residues. With V trimmed by 0 bases and J by 7 bases, 10 bases remained unmatched. A TCRbeta library incorporating unique molecular identifiers was prepared. Each CDR3 protein is one row after TCRdb ran MiXCR on the PCR reads. The repertoire holds about 130,000 distinct CDR3 sequences, with 9.7% as singletons. J is TRBJ2-7 and V is TRBV7-2; 9 bases line up with TRBD2. The sequence derives from a girl less than two years old who had a stem cell transplant for combined immunodeficiency, so the T cells may come from the graft donor. Source: PBMCs, mostly from graft donor cells, taken 180 days after TCRalphabeta/CD19-depleted stem cell transplant. This CDR3 reads CASSLAGLATLGEQYF. Written as DNA, the CDR3 is TGTGCCAGCAGCTTAGCGGGACTAGCTACCCTCGGGGAGCAGTACTTC.